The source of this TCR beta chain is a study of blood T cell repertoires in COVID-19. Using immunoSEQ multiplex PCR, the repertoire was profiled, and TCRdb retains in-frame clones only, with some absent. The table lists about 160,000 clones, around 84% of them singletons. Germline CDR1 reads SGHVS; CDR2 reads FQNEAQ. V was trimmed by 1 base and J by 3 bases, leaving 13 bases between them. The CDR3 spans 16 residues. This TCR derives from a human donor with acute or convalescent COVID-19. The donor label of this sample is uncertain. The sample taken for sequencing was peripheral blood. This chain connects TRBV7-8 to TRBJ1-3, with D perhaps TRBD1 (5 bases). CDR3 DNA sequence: TGTGCCAGCAGCTTAGGGGGCAGGGAGGGTGGAAACACCATATATTTT. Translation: CASSLGGREGGNTIYF.